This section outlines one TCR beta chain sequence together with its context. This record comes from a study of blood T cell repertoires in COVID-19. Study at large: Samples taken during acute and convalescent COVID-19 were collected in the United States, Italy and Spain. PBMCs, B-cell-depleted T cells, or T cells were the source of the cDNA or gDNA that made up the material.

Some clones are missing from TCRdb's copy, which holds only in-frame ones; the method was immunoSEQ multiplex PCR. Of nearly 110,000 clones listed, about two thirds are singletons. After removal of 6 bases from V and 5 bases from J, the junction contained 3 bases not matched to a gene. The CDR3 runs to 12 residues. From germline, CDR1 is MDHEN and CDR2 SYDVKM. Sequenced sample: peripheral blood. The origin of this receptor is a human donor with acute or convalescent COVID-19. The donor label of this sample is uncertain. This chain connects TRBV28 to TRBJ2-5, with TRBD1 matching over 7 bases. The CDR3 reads CASSSTGETQYF. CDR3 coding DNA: TGTGCCAGCAGCTCGACAGGGGAGACCCAGTACTTC.